The 26 T cell receptor beta chains below come from one sample, sequenced in a study of blood T cell repertoires in COVID-19. TCRdb's copy holds only in-frame clones and misses some; the assay was immunoSEQ multiplex PCR. The table shows hundreds of thousands of clones, with 88% occurring only once. The sequenced sample was peripheral blood. The receptors shown here come from a man aged 40-49 years with acute or convalescent COVID-19.

J is TRBJ1-6 and V is TRBV4-2; D not resolved. CDR3 size: 18 residues. From germline, CDR1 is LGHNA and CDR2 YNFKEQ. Trimming shortened V by 0 bases and J by 4 bases, and 16 bases separated the two germline ends. Written as DNA, the CDR3 is TGTGCCAGCAGCCAAGATCACGCCGATAACAGTTATAATTCACCCCTCCACTTT. This gives the protein CASSQDHADNSYNSPLHF.

The rearrangement links TRBV7-9 to TRBJ1-2, with unresolved D. The germline gives CDR1 SEHNR, CDR2 FQNEAQ (reference sequence). This CDR3 is built from 14 residues. The ends were cut back, 3 bases at V and 5 bases at J, with 13 bases in the middle. CDR3 bases: TGTGCCAGCAGCTTCGTTATCCCCCTTTATGGCTACACCTTC. Amino acid sequence: CASSFVIPLYGYTF.

V gene TRBV24-1 combines with J gene TRBJ2-7; possibly TRBD1 for D (5 bases). The V end lost 9 bases, the J end lost 5 bases, and 13 bases lay between the germline ends. CDR1 and CDR2 from the germline V gene are KGHDR and SFDVKD. This CDR3 spans 12 amino acids. CDR3 DNA sequence: TGTGCCACCGGGGCAGGTCGACACGAGCAGTACTTC. Translation: CATGAGRHEQYF.

V usage is TRBV6-6 and J usage is TRBJ1-5; D is uncertain. Germline V gene sequence: CDR1 MNHNY, CDR2 SVGAGI (reference sequence). The germline V and J ends were trimmed by 5 bases and 0 bases, with 14 bases remaining between them. CDR3 length: 16 residues. In nucleotides, the CDR3 is TGTGCCAGCAGTGGCACCCAGGAACCTAGCAATCAGCCCCAGCATTTT. Amino acids: CASSGTQEPSNQPQHF.

The J gene is TRBJ2-4, the V gene TRBV12-3 or TRBV12-4; D is perhaps TRBD1 (7 bases). Trimming left V 1 base short and J 11 bases short, with 12 bases between. CDR3 length: 13 residues. CDR3 coding DNA: TGTGCCAGCAGTTTAGGAACAGGGGAGGTTCAGTACTTC. It encodes CASSLGTGEVQYF.

The chain's CDR3 is CASSPGQELSAYGYTF. CDR3 bases: TGTGCCAGCAGCCCCGGACAGGAATTGTCCGCCTATGGCTACACCTTC. The rearrangement links TRBV5-6 to TRBJ1-2, with 7 bases that match TRBD1. V lost 4 bases, J lost 4 bases, and 13 bases stayed unmatched. Looked up from germline, CDR1 is SGHDT and CDR2 is YYEEEE. The length of the CDR3 is 16 residues.

The V gene is TRBV7-3, the J gene TRBJ2-3; TRBD2 might be the D (6 bases). The length of the CDR3 is 17 residues. The V end lost 4 bases, the J end lost 5 bases, and 22 bases lay between the germline ends. Germline V gene data show CDR1 as SGHTA and CDR2 as FQGTGA. The CDR3 sequence: CASSSGYTGSMIDTQYF. The CDR3 coding sequence is TGTGCCAGCAGCTCGGGGTATACCGGGAGTATGATAGATACGCAGTATTTT. Drawing the rest from reference TRBV7-3 and TRBJ2-3, the complete variable domain is GAGVSQTPSNKVTEKGKYVELRCDPISGHTALYWYRQSLGQGPEFLIYFQGTGAADDSGLPNDRFFAVRPEGSVSTLKIQRTERGDSAVYLCASSSGYTGSMIDTQYFGPGTRLTVL.

This rearrangement joins TRBV27 to TRBJ1-6; D uncertain. Trimming removed 2 bases from V and 9 bases from J, with 11 bases in between. This CDR3 is built from 14 residues. CDR1 and CDR2 from the germline V gene are MNHEY and SMNVEV (reference sequence). This chain's CDR3 is CASSLREFASPLHF. CDR3 coding DNA: TGTGCCAGCAGTTTACGGGAATTTGCTTCACCCCTCCACTTT.

This clone has a single count. The gene calls are TRBV28 and TRBJ1-2; 8 bases are shared with TRBD1. The CDR3 spans 13 residues. V lost 6 bases and J lost 4; bases outside the gene matches: 4. Looked up from germline, CDR1 is MDHEN and CDR2 is SYDVKM. CDR3 nucleotides: TGTGCCAGCAGAGGACAGGGTGGCTATGGCTACACCTTC. Translation: CASRGQGGYGYTF.

This clone came up a few times. V is TRBV2 and J is TRBJ1-5, with 8 bases fitting TRBD1. Germline V gene lookup returns CDR1 SNHLY and CDR2 FYNNEI. This CDR3 spans 14 amino acids. V lost 7 bases to trimming and J lost 3 bases; unmatched junction nucleotides: 5. CDR3 sequence: CASTPDRVNQPQHF. In nucleotides, the CDR3 is TGTGCCAGCACCCCGGACAGGGTCAATCAGCCCCAGCATTTT.

The CDR3 loop reads CASSSGTGYEQYF. CDR3 bases: TGTGCCAGCAGTTCGGGGACAGGCTACGAGCAGTACTTC. The chain links TRBV2 to TRBJ2-7, with 8 bases aligning to TRBD1. With V trimmed by 5 bases and J by 3 bases, 3 bases remained unmatched. CDR1 SNHLY and CDR2 FYNNEI come from the germline V gene. The CDR3 extends over 13 amino acids. Filled out from reference TRBV2 and TRBJ2-7, the complete variable domain reads EPEVTQTPSHQVTQMGQEVILRCVPISNHLYFYWYRQILGQKVEFLVSFYNNEISEKSEIFDDQFSVERPDGSNFTLKIRSTKLEDSAMYFCASSSGTGYEQYFGPGTRLTVT.

The V and J genes are TRBV19 and TRBJ1-2; the D gene is possibly TRBD1 (6 bases). This CDR3 spans 12 amino acids. V was trimmed by 5 bases and J by 4 bases, leaving 8 bases between them. Germline V gene sequence: CDR1 LNHDA, CDR2 SQIVND (reference sequence). CDR3 DNA sequence: TGTGCCAGTAGTGCAGGGGTCTATGGCTACACCTTC. It translates to CASSAGVYGYTF.

The chain has TRBV29-1 and TRBJ2-1, with 7 bases identical to TRBD1. The germline V gene has CDR1 SQVTM and CDR2 ANQGSEA. This CDR3 comprises 12 residues. V was clipped by 4 bases and J by 7 bases; unmatched bases: 4. The CDR3 bases are TGCAGCGTTGTGGGACAGTTTAATGAGCAGTTCTTC. As protein: CSVVGQFNEQFF.

The rearrangement links TRBV6-1 to TRBJ2-5; no clear D. This CDR3 contains 14 residues. The germline CDR1 and CDR2 sequences are MNHNS and SASEGT. Trimming took 3 bases from V and 1 from J, leaving 9 bases between them. Here the CDR3 reads CASSDSNSQETQYF. CDR3 bases: TGTGCCAGCAGTGATTCAAATTCCCAAGAGACCCAGTACTTC.

The chain has TRBV28 and TRBJ2-7; 9 nucleotides line up with TRBD2. V was pared by 5 bases and J by 6 bases, with 11 bases of the junction left unmatched. In germline, CDR1 is MDHEN, CDR2 SYDVKM. The CDR3 is 15 amino acids. The CDR3 nucleotides are TGTGCCAGCAGTGTGGGACTAGCAACCGTCAGCGAGCAGTACTTC. This gives the protein CASSVGLATVSEQYF.

The J gene is TRBJ2-2, the V gene TRBV18; the match to TRBD1 covers 10 bases. Germline V gene data show CDR1 as KGHSH and CDR2 as LQKENI. Trimming removed 6 bases from V and 5 bases from J; junction bases left unmatched: 6. The CDR3 has 15 residues. CDR3 nucleotides: TGTGCCAGCTCTCGGGGACAGGGGACAACCGGGGAGCTGTTTTTT. Its translation is CASSRGQGTTGELFF.

The chain recombines TRBV7-9 with TRBJ1-1; 10 positions match TRBD1. J was trimmed by 6 bases and V by 5 bases; bases with no gene match: 12. This CDR3 is 16 amino acids long. The germline gives CDR1 SEHNR, CDR2 FQNEAQ (reference sequence). For the CDR3, the DNA is TGTGCCAGCAGCCCTTGGACAGGGGGGGAAATGGCTGAAGCTTTCTTT. Translated: CASSPWTGGEMAEAFF.

The rearrangement joins TRBV13 to TRBJ2-2, with a tentative D call TRBD2 (6 bases). V lost 5 bases and J 4 bases, leaving 14 bases between the germline ends. The germline CDR1 and CDR2 sequences are PRHDT and FYEKMQ (reference sequence). The CDR3 is 15 residues long. The CDR3 nucleotides are TGTGCCAGCAGCCCCCGCTCGGGAGTCACCGGGGAGCTGTTTTTT. As protein: CASSPRSGVTGELFF. The entire variable domain, with the rest obtained from reference TRBV13 and TRBJ2-2, is as follows: AAGVIQSPRHLIKEKRETATLKCYPIPRHDTVYWYQQGPGQDPQFLISFYEKMQSDKGSIPDRFSAQQFSDYHSELNMSSLELGDSALYFCASSPRSGVTGELFFGEGSRLTVL.

This clone was observed a single time. The rearrangement joins TRBV10-2 to TRBJ2-1; TRBD2 agrees at 8 bases. The CDR3 is 15 amino acids. The V gene's germline CDR1 is WSHSY and CDR2 SAAADI. The V gene end was trimmed by 2 bases and the J gene end by 5 bases; junction bases not matched to a gene: 5. The CDR3 loop reads CASSEGAGGDNEQFF. CDR3 DNA: TGCGCCAGCAGTGAGGGGGCGGGAGGAGACAATGAGCAGTTCTTC.

This chain joins TRBV19 and TRBJ1-6, with TRBD1 matching over 7 bases. Germline CDR1 LNHDA, CDR2 SQIVND (reference sequence). With V trimmed by 5 bases and J by 7 bases, 8 bases remained unmatched. This CDR3 comprises 15 residues. CDR3 nucleotides: TGTGCCAGTAGTTCAGACAGGGTAAACAATTCACCCCTCCACTTT. It encodes CASSSDRVNNSPLHF.

This CDR3 is CASSLRTPVGETQYF. CDR3 in DNA: TGTGCCAGCAGCTTAAGGACACCGGTCGGGGAGACCCAGTACTTC. The chain links TRBV11-3 to TRBJ2-5; D possibly corresponds to TRBD1 (5 bases). V was clipped by 2 bases and J by 5 bases, with 15 bases between them. Germline V gene sequence: CDR1 SGHNT, CDR2 YENEEA. The CDR3 has 15 residues.

This chain's CDR3 is CASSSPAGDGTEAFF. CDR3 coding DNA: TGTGCCAGCTCATCACCGGCGGGGGATGGGACTGAAGCTTTCTTT. The rearrangement uses TRBV28 and TRBJ1-1, with D possibly matching TRBD1 (5 bases). The CDR3 has 15 residues. Per germline, CDR1 MDHEN and CDR2 SYDVKM. The germline V and J ends were trimmed by 8 bases and 5 bases, with 21 bases remaining between them.

V gene TRBV2 combines with J gene TRBJ2-5; D is ambiguous. Germline lookup yields CDR1 SNHLY and CDR2 FYNNEI. The CDR3 runs to 10 residues. V lost 7 bases, J lost 4 bases, and 4 bases lay in between. CDR3 amino acids: CASIGETQYF. The CDR3 DNA sequence: TGTGCCAGCATCGGAGAGACCCAGTACTTC.

This clone has just one count. The V gene is TRBV27, the J gene TRBJ2-1, with 7 positions matching TRBD1. V was clipped by 0 bases and J by 0 bases; unmatched bases: 23. CDR1 is MNHEY and CDR2 is SMNVEV in the germline V gene (reference sequence). The CDR3 is 23 residues long. CDR3 residues: CASSLSPPLQGFIDLSSYNEQFF. CDR3 nucleotide sequence: TGTGCCAGCAGTTTATCCCCCCCTTTACAGGGGTTTATTGATTTAAGCTCCTACAATGAGCAGTTCTTC.

The chain has TRBV18 and TRBJ1-2; possibly TRBD1 for D (6 bases). Germline V CDR1 and CDR2: KGHSH, LQKENI. Trimming took 4 bases from V and 1 from J, leaving 10 bases between them. The CDR3 runs 14 residues. CDR3 sequence (DNA): TGTGCCAGCTCACGAGGGGGTCGTAACTATGGCTACACCTTC. Its translation is CASSRGGRNYGYTF. Full variable domain (remainder filled in from reference TRBV18 and TRBJ1-2): NAGVMQNPRHLVRRRGQEARLRCSPMKGHSHVYWYRQLPEEGLKFMVYLQKENIIDESGMPKERFSAEFPKEGPSILRIQQVVRGDSAAYFCASSRGGRNYGYTFGSGTRLTVV.

This clone was found a few times. This chain links TRBV6-5 with TRBJ1-4, with D possibly being TRBD1 (5 bases). The CDR3 is 16 amino acids. The germline V and J ends were trimmed by 0 bases and 5 bases, with 13 bases remaining between them. Germline CDR1 is MNHEY and CDR2 is SVGAGI. The chain's CDR3 is CASSYSSAGPNEKLFF. CDR3 nucleotide sequence: TGTGCCAGCAGTTACTCGTCTGCAGGGCCGAATGAAAAACTGTTTTTT.